Listed here are 17 T cell receptor beta chains from one sample, sequenced in a study of cytomegalovirus exposure and HLA in healthy donors. With 60 Vbeta and 13 Jbeta primers, the PCR was carried out. Libraries were prepared by immunoSEQ multiplex PCR; TCRdb keeps only in-frame clonotypes and omits some of them. The sample carries about 170,000 clones, around three quarters recorded once. The sequenced sample consisted of PBMCs. These receptors originate from a man between 40 and 49 years old in good health and CMV-seropositive.

The rearrangement joins TRBV23-1 to TRBJ1-2; 11 bases match TRBD1. TRBV23-1 is designated an ORF whose function remains uncertain. The ends lost 3 bases at V and 4 bases at J; junction bases unmatched: 7. This CDR3 has 16 residues. CDR3 residues: CASSHLDRGHIYGYTF. The CDR3 coding sequence is TGCGCCAGCAGTCACCTGGACAGGGGGCATATCTATGGCTACACCTTC.

The chain combines TRBV15 with TRBJ1-4; D remains ambiguous. Germline-derived CDR1 and CDR2 are LNHNV and YYDKDF (reference sequence). V lost 0 bases to trimming and J lost 5 bases, with 10 bases between them. The CDR3 is 15 residues long. CDR3 sequence (DNA): TGTGCCACCAGCAGAGAAGTGGGCAGGAATGAAAAACTGTTTTTT. Translation: CATSREVGRNEKLFF.

The gene calls are TRBV27 and TRBJ1-5, with 9 bases identical to TRBD1. J lost 2 bases, V lost 2 bases, and 4 bases had no gene match. Germline assignment: CDR1 MNHEY and CDR2 SMNVEV (reference sequence). The CDR3 totals 16 residues. In nucleotides, the CDR3 is TGTGCCAGCAGTTTAACCGGGACAGGGCGCAATCAGCCCCAGCATTTT. Translating gives CASSLTGTGRNQPQHF.

This chain connects TRBV5-1 to TRBJ2-5; 7 bases line up with TRBD1. The DNA end lines up better with TRBJ2-7; the J call may be wrong. Germline CDR1 SGHRS, CDR2 YFSETQ. There are 12 residues in the CDR3. CDR3 in DNA: TGCGCCAGCCGACAGGGCTCCTACGAGCAGTACTTC. This sequence encodes CASRQGSYEQYF.

This chain connects TRBV4-3 to TRBJ1-1; D remains ambiguous. Germline V lookup: CDR1 LGHNA, CDR2 YSLEER. CDR3 length equals 13 residues. The V end lost 2 bases, the J end lost 1 base, and 5 bases lay between the germline ends. The CDR3 is CASSQYRNTEAFF. The CDR3 nucleotides are TGCGCCAGCAGCCAATACAGGAACACTGAAGCTTTCTTT.

This clone is a singleton in its sample. The chain couples TRBV7-9 to TRBJ2-5, with 7 positions matching TRBD1. The V gene end was trimmed by 3 bases and the J gene end by 0 bases; junction bases not matched to a gene: 4. The CDR3 length is 15 residues. CDR1 is SEHNR, CDR2 FQNEAQ, per germline (reference sequence). The CDR3 spells CASSLGDRDQETQYF. CDR3 nucleotides: TGTGCCAGCAGCTTGGGCGACAGGGACCAAGAGACCCAGTACTTC. Combining the CDR3 with reference TRBV7-9 and TRBJ2-5 gives the whole variable domain DTGVSQNPRHKITKRGQNVTFRCDPISEHNRLYWYRQTLGQGPEFLTYFQNEAQLEKSRLLSDRFSAERPKGSFSTLEIQRTEQGDSAMYLCASSLGDRDQETQYFGPGTRLLVL.

This clone has a handful of counts. The chain carries TRBV6-4 and TRBJ2-2; a weak D match, TRBD2 (5 bases). The CDR3 totals 14 residues. V lost 5 bases to trimming and J lost 2 bases, with 9 bases between them. Germline loops: CDR1 MRHNA, CDR2 SNTAGT. CDR3 nucleotide sequence: TGTGCCAGCAGTAGAGGGCCAAACACCGGGGAGCTGTTTTTT. The encoded protein is CASSRGPNTGELFF.

V gene TRBV7-2 combines with J gene TRBJ1-1; D remains unclear. Per germline, CDR1 SGHTA and CDR2 FQGNSA. This CDR3 is 13 amino acids long. V shed 3 bases and J shed 6 bases, with 11 bases lying between them. The CDR3 loop reads CASSLSPGAEAFF. In DNA, the CDR3 is TGTGCCAGCAGCTTGTCACCGGGAGCTGAAGCTTTCTTT.

The CDR3 reads CASSYPPGEQYF. The DNA of the CDR3 is TGTGCCAGCAGCTACCCCCCCGGCGAGCAGTACTTC. The chain employs TRBV5-4 and TRBJ2-7, with D hard to call. V was shortened by 3 bases and J by 6 bases, with 10 bases between the two germline ends. CDR3 length equals 12 residues. CDR1 SGHNT and CDR2 YYREEE come from the germline V gene (reference sequence).

CDR3 nucleotides: TGTGCCAGTAGTATAGGTCCCACCGGGGCAACTAATGAAAAACTGTTTTTT. Translating it yields CASSIGPTGATNEKLFF. This chain joins TRBV19 and TRBJ1-4; no definite D call. This CDR3 comprises 17 residues. V was pared by 1 base and J by 0 bases, with 12 bases between. Germline CDR1 is LNHDA and CDR2 is SQIVND (reference sequence). Together with reference TRBV19 and TRBJ1-4, the CDR3 gives the full variable domain: DGGITQSPKYLFRKEGQNVTLSCEQNLNHDAMYWYRQDPGQGLRLIYYSQIVNDFQKGDIAEGYSVSREKKESFPLTVTSAQKNPTAFYLCASSIGPTGATNEKLFFGSGTQLSVL.

The chain has TRBV10-1 and TRBJ1-5; D possibly corresponds to TRBD1 (5 bases). This CDR3 has 14 amino acids. From germline, CDR1 is WNHNN and CDR2 SYGVQD (reference sequence). V lost 8 bases, J lost 0 bases, and 11 bases lay in between. CDR3 nucleotides: TGCGCCAGCTCTGACAGTTATAGCAATCAGCCCCAGCATTTT. Translation: CASSDSYSNQPQHF.

Concerning this clone: Other DNA sequences from this sample encode an identical CDR3 as well. The chain joins TRBV5-4 to TRBJ1-4, with 7 bases identical to TRBD1. This CDR3 has 14 residues. Germline-derived CDR1 and CDR2 are SGHNT and YYREEE (reference sequence). Germline trimming cut 2 bases from V and 2 bases from J; bases unmatched to any gene: 0. This chain's CDR3 is CASSLGGTNEKLFF. Here the CDR3 DNA reads TGTGCCAGCAGCTTAGGGGGCACTAATGAAAAACTGTTTTTT.

This sequence joins TRBV6-1 and TRBJ2-7, with D possibly being TRBD2 (6 bases). The CDR3 is 14 residues long. Germline V gene lookup returns CDR1 MNHNS and CDR2 SASEGT. V shed 8 bases and J shed 4 bases, with 18 bases lying between them. CDR3 amino acids: CASVGGATGYEQYF. The CDR3 coding sequence is TGTGCCAGCGTAGGCGGGGCGACGGGGTACGAGCAGTACTTC.

J is TRBJ2-1 and V is TRBV18; 13 nucleotides match TRBD2. From germline, CDR1 is KGHSH and CDR2 LQKENI. The CDR3 covers 15 residues. V dropped 3 bases and J dropped 5; count of bases not matched to a gene: 1. Here the CDR3 reads CASSPGTSGDNEQFF. CDR3 nucleotides: TGTGCCAGCTCACCGGGGACTAGCGGGGACAATGAGCAGTTCTTC.

This CDR3 is CASSEAGGPDTQYF. DNA of the CDR3: TGTGCCAGCAGCGAGGCGGGGGGGCCAGATACGCAGTATTTT. This chain links TRBV7-3 with TRBJ2-3; 9 bases line up with TRBD2. CDR3 length: 14 residues. Germline lookup yields CDR1 SGHTA and CDR2 FQGTGA. Trimming cost V 5 bases and J 4 bases; bases outside gene matches: 4.

The genes are TRBV6-5 and TRBJ2-5, with 9 bases identical to TRBD2. The J call is in doubt because the DNA end fits TRBJ2-7 better. CDR3 size: 14 residues. Germline CDR1 and CDR2: MNHEY and SVGAGI. This CDR3 is CASSTAGGSYEQYF. CDR3 bases: TGTGCCAGCAGTACGGCGGGGGGGTCCTACGAGCAGTACTTC.

In its sample, this clone was seen a few times. The chain employs TRBV5-1 and TRBJ1-1, with 7 bases identical to TRBD1. The V gene's germline CDR1 is SGHRS and CDR2 YFSETQ. The V segment lost 0 bases and the J segment 5 bases; nucleotides outside the gene matches: 4. This CDR3 is 14 amino acids long. The CDR3: CASSLEQGTTEAFF. Written as DNA, the CDR3 is TGCGCCAGCAGCTTGGAACAGGGGACAACTGAAGCTTTCTTT. Variable domain in full (rest from reference TRBV5-1 and TRBJ1-1): KAGVTQTPRYLIKTRGQQVTLSCSPISGHRSVSWYQQTPGQGLQFLFEYFSETQRNKGNFPGRFSGRQFSNSRSEMNVSTLELGDSALYLCASSLEQGTTEAFFGQGTRLTVV.